The 2 T cell receptor beta chains in this list originate from one sample, sequenced in a study of CD4 T cells in relation to SARS-CoV-2 and coronaviruses. Sequenced by immunoSEQ multiplex PCR; TCRdb stores in-frame clones only, minus some. The sample yields tens of thousands of clones, around three quarters seen once. These TCRs are of unknown antigen specificity. The unexposed donors gave CD4+ T cells in 2011-2018, prior to COVID-19. Isolation of CD4+ T cells took place after approximately 10 days in culture. Sequencing used CD4+ T cells from PBMCs, cultured in vitro. The receptors stem from a human donor in good health.

V usage is TRBV10-2 and J usage is TRBJ2-7, with D tentatively TRBD2 (7 bases). Trimming took off 7 bases at V and 7 bases at J, with 20 bases between the two ends. The CDR3 has 14 residues. The germline V gene encodes CDR1 WSHSY and CDR2 SAAADI. In DNA form, the CDR3 reads TGCGCCAGCACCTTAGGGGGGGCGCACACGGAGCAGTACTTC. Translated: CASTLGGAHTEQYF.

V usage is TRBV5-1 and J usage is TRBJ1-1; D is undetermined. CDR3 length equals 14 residues. Germline assignment: CDR1 SGHRS and CDR2 YFSETQ. Trimming took off 2 bases at V and 0 bases at J, with 8 bases between the two ends. The CDR3: CASSFGQVNTEAFF. The CDR3, as DNA: TGCGCCAGCAGCTTTGGCCAGGTGAACACTGAAGCTTTCTTT. The full variable domain, rest sourced from reference TRBV5-1 and TRBJ1-1, is KAGVTQTPRYLIKTRGQQVTLSCSPISGHRSVSWYQQTPGQGLQFLFEYFSETQRNKGNFPGRFSGRQFSNSRSEMNVSTLELGDSALYLCASSFGQVNTEAFFGQGTRLTVV.